One sample yielded the 2 T cell receptor beta chains listed below, sequenced in a study of OX40 agonist ivuxolimab in advanced cancers. Assay: immunoSEQ multiplex PCR; the TCRdb copy retains only in-frame clones and omits some. The repertoire consists of some 77,000 clones, with about 91% occurring once and the leading ten covering approximately 2.6%. This specimen consisted of CD4+ or CD8+ T cells sorted from blood, obtained in a trial of the OX40 agonist ivuxolimab. These TCRs come from an adult with an advanced solid tumor such as melanoma, head and neck, liver or kidney cancer.

The chain combines TRBV4-1 with TRBJ1-2; D is uncertain. CDR3 length: 16 amino acids. Per germline, CDR1 MGHRA and CDR2 YSYEKL. The V gene lost 0 bases and the J gene lost 0 bases, with 11 bases spanning the gap. The CDR3 sequence: CASSQDRTQPNYGYTF. The CDR3 bases are TGCGCCAGCAGCCAAGACCGCACACAGCCTAACTATGGCTACACCTTC.

This chain uses TRBV2 with TRBJ1-4; D is perhaps TRBD1 (6 bases). The CDR3 sequence is 15 residues long. The germline gives CDR1 SNHLY, CDR2 FYNNEI. V shed 4 bases and J shed 11 bases, with 20 bases lying between them. The CDR3, as DNA: TGTGCCAGCAGTGTAGGGGGGGACACCCTATGGAAACTGTTTTTT. Translating it yields CASSVGGDTLWKLFF.